This T cell receptor beta chain was observed in a study of T cell repertoires in cytomegalovirus infection. This clonotype was counted a few times. TCRdb independently ran MiXCR on the reads; one entry per CDR3 protein. The data contain a few hundred thousand distinct CDR3 sequences, roughly an eighth of them singletons. Trimming cost V 4 bases and J 6 bases; bases outside gene matches: 13. The germline gives CDR1 LGHDT, CDR2 YNNKEL (reference sequence). CDR3 length: 17 amino acids. Sequences were obtained from PBMCs. The sequence came from a human donor in good health (CMV status not recorded). Some clones in this sample may be carry-over from other donors' samples. V usage is TRBV3-1 and J usage is TRBJ2-1; 9 positions match TRBD1. The CDR3 DNA reads as TGTGCCAGCAGCCGCCGGGGAGCCGGGACAGGGACCAATGAGCAGTTCTTC. Translating it yields CASSRRGAGTGTNEQFF.